Below are 15 T cell receptor beta chains sequenced from a single sample in a study of blood T cell repertoires in COVID-19. The repertoire was sequenced with immunoSEQ multiplex PCR; TCRdb's copy has only in-frame clones and lacks some. The sample carries roughly 240,000 clones, 83% recorded once. The sample taken for sequencing was PBMCs or T cells enriched from blood (not recorded which). These receptors were taken from a woman between 35 and 50 years old who had been exposed to COVID-19.

The J gene is TRBJ2-5, the V gene TRBV9; D gene ambiguous. The germline V gene has CDR1 SGDLS and CDR2 YYNGEE. Trimming took 5 bases from V and 0 from J, leaving 14 bases between them. The CDR3 extends over 15 amino acids. CDR3 loop: CASSLGSRYQETQYF. The CDR3 nucleotides are TGTGCCAGCAGTCTCGGTAGCCGGTACCAAGAGACCCAGTACTTC. The whole variable domain, filled in from reference TRBV9 and TRBJ2-5, reads DSGVTQTPKHLITATGQRVTLRCSPRSGDLSVYWYQQSLDQGLQFLIQYYNGEERAKGNILERFSAQQFPDLHSELNLSSLELGDSALYFCASSLGSRYQETQYFGPGTRLLVL.

The rearrangement links TRBV28 to TRBJ1-6; possibly TRBD1 for D (5 bases). The V end lost 7 bases, the J end lost 8 bases, and 15 bases lay between the germline ends. Germline CDR1 and CDR2: MDHEN and SYDVKM. The CDR3 totals 14 residues. The CDR3 loop reads CASTPETAHSPLHF. DNA for the CDR3: TGTGCCAGCACCCCGGAGACAGCCCATTCACCCCTCCACTTT.

The genes are TRBV6-4 and TRBJ2-2; TRBD2 agrees at 7 bases. CDR3 length: 15 amino acids. The germline V gene has CDR1 MRHNA and CDR2 SNTAGT. J lost 3 bases, V lost 2 bases, and 3 bases had no gene match. The CDR3 sequence is CASSDGEGHTGELFF. The CDR3 DNA is TGTGCCAGCAGTGACGGGGAGGGGCACACCGGGGAGCTGTTTTTT.

This clone was observed a few times. Other DNA sequences within the sample encode an identical CDR3. The chain recombines TRBV6-4 with TRBJ2-1; the D gene is possibly TRBD2 (5 bases). CDR3 length: 13 residues. Trimming took off 3 bases at V and 2 bases at J, with 5 bases between the two ends. Germline values: CDR1 MRHNA, CDR2 SNTAGT. The CDR3 spells CASSERAYNEQFF. CDR3 DNA sequence: TGTGCCAGCAGTGAGCGGGCCTACAATGAGCAGTTCTTC.

This chain connects TRBV6-6 to TRBJ1-4; 9 bases fit TRBD1. Trimming removed 6 bases from V and 8 bases from J; junction bases left unmatched: 10. Germline lookup yields CDR1 MNHNY and CDR2 SVGAGI (reference sequence). This CDR3 comprises 15 residues. The CDR3 loop is CASSHVTGGREKLFF. The CDR3 coding sequence is TGTGCCAGCAGCCATGTGACAGGGGGAAGGGAAAAACTGTTTTTT.

This chain uses TRBV6-1 with TRBJ2-3, with 8 bases identical to TRBD1. Losses at the gene ends were 3 bases for V and 2 bases for J; bases not matched to a gene: 7. The CDR3 is 16 residues long. Germline-derived CDR1 and CDR2 are MNHNS and SASEGT. CDR3 amino acids: CASSDFGTGPTDTQYF. The CDR3, as DNA: TGTGCCAGCAGTGACTTCGGGACAGGCCCCACAGATACGCAGTATTTT.

This clone was counted a few times. V is TRBV5-8 and J is TRBJ1-3; TRBD1 matches at 7 bases. The CDR3 has 15 residues. The V gene's germline CDR1 is SGHTS and CDR2 YDEGEE. The J segment lost 1 base and the V segment lost 5 bases, leaving 6 bases of the junction unmatched. In nucleotides, the CDR3 is TGTGCCAGCAGTTTTATGGGACAGTCTGGAAACACCATATATTTT. As protein: CASSFMGQSGNTIYF.

This clone was detected only once. Possible read error: a much larger clone is one base away. The V call is TRBV5-4, the J call TRBJ1-2; 7 bases are shared with TRBD1. Germline CDR1 and CDR2: SGHNT and YYREEE (reference sequence). This CDR3 comprises 14 residues. The junction had 2 bases not matched to a gene; V was cut back by 0 bases and J by 3 bases. The DNA for the CDR3 is TGTGCCAGCAGCTTGGTCAGGGGGGACTATGGCTACACCTTC. Its translation: CASSLVRGDYGYTF.

V and J are TRBV6-1 and TRBJ1-1; TRBD1 matches at 9 bases. The CDR3 is 18 residues long. The ends lost 1 base at V and 4 bases at J; junction bases unmatched: 13. CDR1 is MNHNS, CDR2 SASEGT, per germline. The CDR3, as DNA: TGTGCCAGCAGTGAAGGATACCGGGACAGGGCGTTGGGCACTGAAGCTTTCTTT. Its protein product is CASSEGYRDRALGTEAFF.

CDR3 region: CASSYKDRYEQYF. DNA for the CDR3: TGTGCCAGCAGTTATAAGGACAGATACGAGCAGTACTTC. The chain employs TRBV6-5 and TRBJ2-7, with a tentative D call TRBD1 (6 bases). CDR1 is MNHEY, CDR2 SVGAGI, per germline. The CDR3 is 13 residues long. Trimming removed 3 bases at V and 4 bases at J, with 10 bases between.

In DNA form, the CDR3 reads TGTGCCAGCAGCTTTGAGAATGAGCAGTTCTTC. This codes for CASSFENEQFF. The rearrangement links TRBV7-9 to TRBJ2-1; D call uncertain. V was trimmed by 3 bases and J by 7 bases, leaving 4 bases between them. The CDR3 is made up of 11 amino acids. CDR1 and CDR2 from the germline V gene are SEHNR and FQNEAQ (reference sequence).

This chain joins TRBV7-2 and TRBJ2-3, with a weak D call TRBD2 (7 bases). Germline values: CDR1 SGHTA, CDR2 FQGNSA. The length of the CDR3 is 17 residues. V was clipped by 0 bases and J by 1 base, with 14 bases between them. The CDR3, as DNA: TGTGCCAGCAGCTTAGCGCCGGGGGGCAGACGCACAGATACGCAGTATTTT. This gives the protein CASSLAPGGRRTDTQYF.

The CDR3 nucleotides read TGTGCCAGCAGCCACGATAACAGGGGGAAGGGCTACACCTTC. It codes for CASSHDNRGKGYTF. This chain links TRBV3-1 (or the pseudogene TRBV3-2) with TRBJ1-2; 8 bases align to TRBD1. CDR1 and CDR2 (germline): LGHDT, YNNKEL (reference sequence). Unmatched junction bases numbered 8, after V lost 3 bases and J lost 8 bases. This CDR3 region has 14 residues.

This chain joins TRBV9 and TRBJ1-3; tentatively, D is TRBD1 (5 bases). The CDR3 runs 14 residues. Germline CDR1 and CDR2: SGDLS and YYNGEE. V lost 4 bases to trimming and J lost 0 bases, with 8 bases between them. Here the CDR3 DNA reads TGTGCCAGCAGCCCGGGGGACTCTGGAAACACCATATATTTT. It codes for CASSPGDSGNTIYF.

The V gene is TRBV7-8, the J gene TRBJ2-5, with 7 bases matching TRBD1. Germline V CDR1 and CDR2: SGHVS, FQNEAQ. Trimming removed 3 bases from V and 0 bases from J; junction bases left unmatched: 1. CDR3 length equals 14 residues. The DNA of the CDR3 is TGTGCCAGCAGCTTGGGGACAGACCAAGAGACCCAGTACTTC. This sequence encodes CASSLGTDQETQYF.